This paragraph reports one TCR beta chain. Its antigen is not identified. J lost 2 bases, V lost 1 base, and 5 bases had no gene match. Germline V gene data show CDR1 as LGHNA and CDR2 as YNFKEQ. This CDR3 has 16 residues. The PCR ran on 60 Vbeta and 13 Jbeta primers. The repertoire was sequenced with immunoSEQ multiplex PCR; TCRdb's copy has only in-frame clones and lacks some. The sample contains approximately 100,000 clones, more than 60% of which appear only once. This sample was included in a study of cytomegalovirus exposure and HLA in healthy donors. Study results and limitations: Certain sequence variants were highly shared and formed a cluster, and this cluster was likely a sequencing artifact. A link between a missense DCLRE1C variant and TCR beta V- and J-gene trimming emerged from a later analysis. Presence/absence results assume similar sequencing depth per donor, which may not hold. The listing of some 170 TCR beta chains classed them as cytomegalovirus-associated.

The V and J genes are TRBV4-2 and TRBJ1-5; TRBD1 matches at 7 bases. The clonotype was recovered from a man aged 55 to 70 in good health and CMV-seropositive. The sample taken for sequencing was PBMCs. This CDR3 is CASSQGDSWGNQPQHF. The CDR3 DNA reads as TGTGCCAGCAGCCAAGGGGACAGTTGGGGCAATCAGCCCCAGCATTTT.